One and the same sample provided the 15 T cell receptor beta chains below, sequenced in a study of cytomegalovirus exposure and HLA in healthy donors. PCR involved 60 Vbeta and 13 Jbeta primers. This table comes from immunoSEQ multiplex PCR, and its TCRdb copy is limited to in-frame clones, with some not included. The table lists under 200,000 clones, 60% to 85% of them singletons. The source material was PBMCs. Receptors originate from a woman between 50 and 59 years old in good health and CMV-seropositive.

This chain uses TRBV19 with TRBJ1-5; D not resolved. V lost 5 bases and J 6 bases, leaving 20 bases between the germline ends. The CDR3 has 16 amino acids. Germline V CDR1 and CDR2: LNHDA, SQIVND (reference sequence). In DNA, the CDR3 is TGTGCCAGTAGTCTTCAAACATCACGGCCGGGTCAGCCCCAGCATTTT. Its translation: CASSLQTSRPGQPQHF.

This clone was counted only a few times. This chain connects TRBV6-6 to TRBJ1-1; D is undetermined. CDR1 and CDR2 (germline): MNHNY, SVGAGI (reference sequence). The V and J ends lost 5 bases and 8 bases respectively, with 12 bases between them. This CDR3 is built from 12 residues. The CDR3 DNA sequence: TGTGCCAGCAGTCTGGGCCCGACCGAAGCTTTCTTT. This codes for CASSLGPTEAFF.

The J gene is TRBJ2-5, the V gene TRBV7-8, with 15 bases lining up with TRBD2. Near its end, the DNA agrees better with TRBJ2-7, so the J call may be wrong. Germline assignment: CDR1 SGHVS and CDR2 FQNEAQ. This CDR3 has 16 residues. Written as DNA, the CDR3 is TGTGCCAGCAGCCTCATGGGACTAGCGGGGGGCTACGAGCAGTACTTC. Translation: CASSLMGLAGGYEQYF.

The rearrangement links TRBV27 to TRBJ1-6; tentatively, D is TRBD1 (6 bases). The CDR3 consists of 12 residues. The germline V and J ends were trimmed by 4 bases and 10 bases, with 8 bases remaining between them. CDR1 is MNHEY, CDR2 SMNVEV, per germline (reference sequence). This CDR3 is CASSYRDSPLHF. The CDR3 DNA reads TGTGCCAGCAGTTACAGGGACTCACCCCTCCACTTT.

This clone was counted between two and nine times. This rearrangement joins TRBV4-3 to TRBJ2-1, with D unresolved. This CDR3 contains 12 residues. In germline, CDR1 is LGHNA, CDR2 YSLEER. V dropped 5 bases and J dropped 5 bases, with 7 bases sitting between them. The CDR3 DNA reads as TGCGCCAGCAGCGAACTCGACAATGAGCAGTTCTTC. Encoded protein: CASSELDNEQFF.

The V and J genes are TRBV10-2 and TRBJ1-1; D remains ambiguous. The CDR3 sequence is 14 residues long. Per the germline V gene, CDR1 is WSHSY and CDR2 is SAAADI. Trimming stripped 7 bases from V and 0 bases from J, with 12 bases between. DNA of the CDR3: TGCGCCAGCACCCGAACAAACATGAACACTGAAGCTTTCTTT. This encodes CASTRTNMNTEAFF.

V is TRBV9 and J is TRBJ1-2; 9 bases fit TRBD1. CDR3 length: 14 amino acids. V lost 2 bases, J lost 7 bases, and 6 bases stayed unmatched. In germline, CDR1 is SGDLS, CDR2 YYNGEE. Here the CDR3 reads CASSVSTQGAGYTF. The CDR3, as DNA: TGTGCCAGCAGCGTCTCCACACAGGGGGCTGGCTACACCTTC.

V and J are TRBV12-5 and TRBJ1-1; D remains ambiguous. Germline CDR1 LGHNT, CDR2 FRNRAP. The CDR3 covers 14 residues. Trimming took 0 bases from V and 4 from J, leaving 9 bases between them. CDR3 nucleotides: TGTGCTAGTGGTTTGGTACTTGAAGTCACTGAAGCTTTCTTT. This encodes CASGLVLEVTEAFF.

The gene calls are TRBV6-5 and TRBJ1-2; unclear D gene. Trimming pared 0 bases from V and 4 bases from J, leaving 15 bases between. Germline values: CDR1 MNHEY, CDR2 SVGAGI. The CDR3 spans 16 residues. The CDR3 spells CASSYSVQTGFYGYTF. The CDR3 DNA reads as TGTGCCAGCAGTTACTCGGTACAGACCGGCTTCTATGGCTACACCTTC.

The CDR3 coding sequence is TGTGCCAGCAGCAAAACCTACGAGCAGTACTTC. Its translation is CASSKTYEQYF. The chain has TRBV6-1 and TRBJ2-7; the D is unclear. This CDR3 spans 11 amino acids. V was shortened by 6 bases and J by 2 bases, with 5 bases between the two germline ends. Germline values: CDR1 MNHNS, CDR2 SASEGT.

The chain uses TRBV7-8 and TRBJ2-5, with 8 bases identical to TRBD1. The closer fit of TRBJ2-7 to the DNA end suggests the J call may be wrong. Germline CDR1 reads SGHVS; CDR2 reads FQNEAQ. The CDR3 runs 15 residues. Here the CDR3 DNA reads TGTGCCAGCAGCCCCTCCGGACAGGGATCATACGAGCAGTACTTC. Translation: CASSPSGQGSYEQYF.

The table lists this clone with a few counts. This rearrangement joins TRBV10-3 to TRBJ1-2; 7 bases align to TRBD1. J was trimmed by 8 bases and V by 6 bases; bases with no gene match: 9. The V gene's germline CDR1 is ENHRY and CDR2 SYGVKD. This CDR3 is 13 amino acids long. The CDR3 nucleotides are TGTGCCATCAGCGACAGGGAAGGGGGGGGCTACACCTTC. Its protein is CAISDREGGGYTF.

The gene calls are TRBV6-5 and TRBJ2-2; weak D call: TRBD1 (5 bases). Looked up from germline, CDR1 is MNHEY and CDR2 is SVGAGI. The CDR3 runs to 13 residues. V was trimmed by 10 bases and J by 1 base, leaving 10 bases between them. The CDR3 nucleotides read TGTGCCACACACGACAGGAACACCGGGGAGCTGTTTTTT. Amino acid sequence: CATHDRNTGELFF.

The V gene is TRBV18, the J gene TRBJ1-1; 9 bases line up with TRBD1. The CDR3 runs to 16 residues. CDR1 is KGHSH, CDR2 LQKENI, per germline. Trimming at V came to 2 bases and at J to 1 base, leaving 5 bases not matched to a gene. CDR3 coding DNA: TGTGCCAGCTCACCAGAACAGGGGGCAACGAACACTGAAGCTTTCTTT. This codes for CASSPEQGATNTEAFF. Using reference TRBV18 and TRBJ1-1 for the parts outside the CDR3, the full variable domain is NAGVMQNPRHLVRRRGQEARLRCSPMKGHSHVYWYRQLPEEGLKFMVYLQKENIIDESGMPKERFSAEFPKEGPSILRIQQVVRGDSAAYFCASSPEQGATNTEAFFGQGTRLTVV.

The sample holds a few counts of this clone. The chain combines TRBV7-2 with TRBJ1-1; D call uncertain. Germline V gives CDR1 SGHTA, CDR2 FQGNSA. Trimming cost V 1 base and J 7 bases, with 10 bases left between them. This CDR3 region has 13 residues. The CDR3 nucleotides are TGTGCCAGCAGCTTAGAATTCCGGGGTGAAGCTTTCTTT. This sequence encodes CASSLEFRGEAFF. Full variable domain (rest looked up from reference TRBV7-2 and TRBJ1-1): GAGVSQSPSNKVTEKGKDVELRCDPISGHTALYWYRQSLGQGLEFLIYFQGNSAPDKSGLPSDRFSAERTGGSVSTLTIQRTQQEDSAVYLCASSLEFRGEAFFGQGTRLTVV.